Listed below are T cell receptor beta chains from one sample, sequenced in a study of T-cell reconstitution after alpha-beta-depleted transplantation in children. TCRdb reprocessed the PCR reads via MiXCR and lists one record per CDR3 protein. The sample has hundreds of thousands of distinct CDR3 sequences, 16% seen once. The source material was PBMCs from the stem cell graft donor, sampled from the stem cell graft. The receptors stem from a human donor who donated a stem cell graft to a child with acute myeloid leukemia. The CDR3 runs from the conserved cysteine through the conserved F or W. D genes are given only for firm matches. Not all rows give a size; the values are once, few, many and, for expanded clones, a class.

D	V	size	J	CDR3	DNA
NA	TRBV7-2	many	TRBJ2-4	CASSLGHLRDIQYF	TGTGCCAGCAGCTTAGGGCATTTGCGAGACATTCAGTACTTC
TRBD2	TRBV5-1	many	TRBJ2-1	CASSAGIAGGTDEQFF	TGCGCCAGCAGCGCGGGCATAGCGGGGGGAACGGATGAGCAGTTCTTC
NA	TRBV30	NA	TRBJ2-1	CAWSVPGREQFF	TGTGCCTGGAGTGTTCCAGGGCGAGAGCAGTTCTTC
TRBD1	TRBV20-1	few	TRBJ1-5	CSANRDRGRQPQHF	TGCAGTGCTAACCGGGACAGGGGGAGGCAGCCCCAGCATTTT
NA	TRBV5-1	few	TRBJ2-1	CASSSLVANEQFF	TGCGCCAGCAGCTCTTTGGTAGCTAATGAGCAGTTCTTC
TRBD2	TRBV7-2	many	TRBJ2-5	CASSLVPLAGPRETQYF	TGTGCCAGCAGCTTGGTGCCACTAGCGGGCCCCAGAGAGACCCAGTACTTC
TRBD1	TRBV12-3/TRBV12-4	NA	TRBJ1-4	CASNPGGMDEKLFF	TGTGCCAGCAACCCAGGGGGCATGGATGAAAAACTGTTTTTT
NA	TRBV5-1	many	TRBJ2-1	CASSSRSRYNEQFF	TGCGCCAGCAGCTCCCGGTCCCGCTACAATGAGCAGTTCTTC
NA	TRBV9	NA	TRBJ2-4	CASSANLRGVGINIQYF	TGTGCCAGCAGCGCAAACCTTCGGGGCGTTGGGATAAACATTCAGTACTTC
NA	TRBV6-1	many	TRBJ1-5	CASRESSNQPQHF	TGTGCCAGCAGAGAATCTAGCAATCAGCCCCAGCATTTT
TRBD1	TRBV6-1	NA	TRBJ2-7	CASSTGTGLSYEQYF	TGTGCCAGCAGTACCGGGACAGGGCTTTCCTACGAGCAGTACTTC
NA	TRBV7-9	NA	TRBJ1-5	CASSLVGESNQPQHF	TGTGCCAGCAGCTTAGTTGGGGAGAGCAATCAGCCCCAGCATTTT
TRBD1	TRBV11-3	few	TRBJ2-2	CASSLRTGPTGELFF	TGTGCCAGCAGCTTGAGGACAGGGCCCACCGGGGAGCTGTTTTTT
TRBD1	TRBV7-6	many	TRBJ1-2	CASSPGTGGNNYGYTF	TGTGCCAGCAGCCCCGGGACAGGGGGAAACAACTATGGCTACACCTTC
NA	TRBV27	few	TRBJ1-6	CASSVKTVMGSPLHF	TGTGCCAGCAGTGTAAAGACAGTGATGGGTTCACCCCTCCACTTT
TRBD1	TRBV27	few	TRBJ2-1	CASGPGTGGNNEQFF	TGTGCCAGCGGGCCCGGGACAGGAGGGAACAATGAGCAGTTCTTC
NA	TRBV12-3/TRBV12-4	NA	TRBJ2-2	CASSLALKFQANTGELFF	TGTGCCAGCAGTTTAGCGCTAAAGTTCCAGGCTAACACCGGGGAGCTGTTTTTT
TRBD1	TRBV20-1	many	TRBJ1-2	CSARRDSYGYTF	TGCAGTGCTAGGCGGGACAGCTATGGCTACACCTTC
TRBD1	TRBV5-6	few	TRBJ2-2	CASTWNPGQANTGELFF	TGTGCCAGCACCTGGAACCCCGGACAGGCGAACACCGGGGAGCTGTTTTTT
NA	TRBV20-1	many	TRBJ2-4	CSGDWTTNIQYF	TGCAGTGGCGATTGGACTACAAACATTCAGTACTTC
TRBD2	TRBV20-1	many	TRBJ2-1	CSAPFGGATNEQFF	TGCAGTGCTCCCTTCGGGGGGGCGACTAATGAGCAGTTCTTC
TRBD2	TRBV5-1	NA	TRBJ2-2	CASSTGTSGANTGELFF	TGCGCCAGCAGCACCGGGACTAGCGGGGCCAACACCGGGGAGCTGTTTTTT
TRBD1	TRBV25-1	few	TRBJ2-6	CASSGGQGGSGANVLTF	TGTGCCAGCAGTGGGGGACAGGGAGGCTCTGGGGCCAACGTCCTGACTTTC
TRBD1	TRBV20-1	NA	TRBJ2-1	CSANTGTGGQEQFF	TGCAGTGCTAACACCGGGACAGGGGGCCAAGAGCAGTTCTTC
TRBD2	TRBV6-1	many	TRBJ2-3	CASTNSGGSPDTQYF	TGTGCCAGCACCAATAGCGGGGGGTCCCCAGATACGCAGTATTTT
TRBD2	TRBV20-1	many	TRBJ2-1	CSARGTGTSGGDEQFF	TGCAGTGCTAGGGGGACCGGGACTAGCGGGGGGGATGAGCAGTTCTTC
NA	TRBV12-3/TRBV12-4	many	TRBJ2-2	CASSLQGAGELFF	TGTGCCAGCAGCTTACAGGGTGCCGGGGAGCTGTTTTTT
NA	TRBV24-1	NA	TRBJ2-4	CATSEDVVPHIQYF	TGTGCCACCAGTGAGGACGTGGTTCCGCACATTCAGTACTTC
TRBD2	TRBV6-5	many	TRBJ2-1	CASSFGLAGTFSYNEQFF	TGTGCCAGCAGTTTCGGGCTAGCGGGGACCTTCTCCTACAATGAGCAGTTCTTC
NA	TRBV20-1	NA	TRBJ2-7	CSAKTQITSYEQYF	TGCAGTGCTAAAACGCAAATTACGTCCTACGAGCAGTACTTC
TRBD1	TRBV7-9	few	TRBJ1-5	CASSPDRGERSNQPQHF	TGTGCCAGCAGCCCGGACAGGGGTGAGCGGAGCAATCAGCCCCAGCATTTT
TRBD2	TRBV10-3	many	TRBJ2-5	CAISGLAGGQETQYF	TGTGCCATCAGCGGACTAGCGGGGGGACAAGAGACCCAGTACTTC
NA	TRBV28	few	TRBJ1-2	CASSPTGLSMSGYTF	TGTGCCAGCAGCCCAACCGGCCTTTCCATGTCTGGCTACACCTTC
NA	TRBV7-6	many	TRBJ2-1	CASSPRAAPLNSYNEQFF	TGTGCCAGCAGCCCCCGGGCAGCCCCCCTAAACTCCTACAATGAGCAGTTCTTC
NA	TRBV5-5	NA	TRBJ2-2	CASSPGIAPAGELFF	TGTGCCAGCAGCCCCGGTATAGCCCCCGCCGGGGAGCTGTTTTTT
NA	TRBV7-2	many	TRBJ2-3	CASSFALSSDTQYF	TGTGCCAGCAGCTTCGCCCTCTCGTCGGATACGCAGTATTTT
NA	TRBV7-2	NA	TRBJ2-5	CASSLGRWKQETQYF	TGTGCCAGCAGCTTAGGGCGGTGGAAACAAGAGACCCAGTACTTC
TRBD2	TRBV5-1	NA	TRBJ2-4	CASSLGLAGGTKNIQYF	TGCGCCAGCAGCTTGGGGCTAGCGGGGGGGACCAAAAACATTCAGTACTTC
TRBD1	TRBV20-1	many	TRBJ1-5	CSAINRQGRNQPQHF	TGCAGTGCTATAAATAGACAGGGTCGCAATCAGCCCCAGCATTTT
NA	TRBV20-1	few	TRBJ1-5	CSARGGATGQPQHF	TGCAGTGCTAGGGGGGGGGCGACCGGTCAGCCCCAGCATTTT
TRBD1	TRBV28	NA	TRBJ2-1	CASSSGQDIMSGEQFF	TGTGCCAGCAGTTCTGGACAGGACATTATGAGTGGGGAGCAGTTCTTC
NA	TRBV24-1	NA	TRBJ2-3	CATSRAHPGTDTQYF	TGTGCCACCAGTCGGGCTCACCCCGGCACAGATACGCAGTATTTT
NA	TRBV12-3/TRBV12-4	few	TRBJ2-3	CASRTDWSYTDTQYF	TGTGCCAGCAGGACAGACTGGAGCTACACAGATACGCAGTATTTT